This T cell receptor (beta chain) stems from a study of blood T cells in healthy people across ages (dated by TCRdb to about 2015). For context, the study as a whole: In model experiments, template switching captured about one uniquely barcoded TCR beta cDNA molecule for every two T cells. To avoid experimental bias, donors of different ages were spread randomly across the sequencing lanes. Two additional independent replicas of 1 million unique cDNA reads from the same blood draw were analyzed for two donors (one aged 18 to 30 and one aged 80 or older). Four age groups were formed from the donors: young (average 16 years), middle-aged (approximately 39), aged (about 62) and long-lived (more than 75). Age-related changes in TCR beta repertoire diversity were measured in the study by deep sequencing normalized with unique cDNA molecular identifiers. Here is what the overall study found, with its caveats: The long-lived group showed more naive CD4+ T cells, fewer expanded clones and increased TCR diversity than the aged group, suggesting age selection. Conclusive comparison of naive and antigen-experienced compartments was prevented by the profiling of bulk unsorted PBMCs. As age increased, observed TCR beta diversity per million T cells dropped in a roughly linear way, and a significant reduction was already evident by age around 41. The CMV infection status of donors was not known, potentially confounding age-related changes in expanded clonotypes. Total diversity estimates from one million sequenced T cells were considered lower bounds and underestimates. Observed TCR beta diversity correlated strongly with the percentage of naive T cells measured by flow cytometry.

Concerning this clonotype itself: Its antigen is unknown. Per-base quality was not reported, and no clone a single base away is much larger than it.

Between the V and J ends, shortened by 0 bases and 2 bases respectively, the junction contains 8 bases. The germline V gene (reference sequence) provides CDR1 SGHNT and CDR2 YYREEE. From its cysteine to its phenylalanine, the CDR3 spans 14 amino acids. CDR3 DNA is the only sequence kept; it has 42 bases, read in frame from the first base. Donors were 35 to 40 systemically healthy Caucasian individuals from Russia aged roughly 6 to 90 years. Each donor gave around 9.5 milliliters of peripheral blood, collected into EDTA-treated Vacutainer tubes. Ficoll-Paque density-gradient centrifugation was used to isolate PBMCs, with at least 7 million per sample. Trizol reagent was used to extract total RNA from PBMCs, with at least 6 micrograms per sample. For every donor, flow cytometry on a PBMC aliquot measured the percentage of naive CD45RAhigh/CD27high T cells. The library was obtained by 5' RACE. Sequencing instrument: Illumina HiSeq 2500. A second PCR of about 7 to 12 cycles was performed with a sample-barcoded 5' primer and a J-beta primer mix. Each TCR beta cDNA molecule received a unique molecular identifier from a template-switch 5' adaptor carrying 12 random nucleotides. Each sample yielded at least 3 million CDR3-containing paired-end reads. The Mint cDNA synthesis kit, primed by a TRBC-specific oligonucleotide, was used to synthesize first-strand cDNA from all RNA. After uracil-DNA glycosylase treatment, a first 18-cycle PCR used universal primers M1SS and BC2_uni_R on all cDNA. On the study's bioinformatics: For normalization, 1 million high-quality reads were randomly selected from each sample, with every read carrying a distinct molecular identifier. Reads sharing molecular identifiers were discarded rather than binned into consensus sequences. MiTCR, set to a Q25 quality threshold and the strictest error-elimination algorithm, was used for CDR3 identification, clonotype clustering and error correction. Lower-bound total TCR beta diversity was estimated with a nonparametric unseen species model using Euler transformation. Starting from the raw public reads, TCRdb applied fastp trimming at Q25, assembled clones with MiXCR and retained in-frame beta chains. CDR3 protein sequences are deduplicated, and each keeps its most common genes and DNA. These V and J calls derive from TCRdb rather than the authors' analysis. The sample table shows hundreds of thousands of distinct CDR3 sequences, and about 34% are seen once. The biggest ten clones account for 13% of the sample.

The sequenced sample was blood. The rearrangement joined TRBV5-4 to TRBJ2-5, with the D gene uncertain. The sequence derives from a man younger than 35 in good health. The DNA sequence is as follows: TGTGCCAGCAGCTTGGACGTGGCACAAGAGACCCAGTACTTC. This yields the protein CASSLDVAQETQYF. With all but the CDR3 taken from the reference TRBV5-4 and TRBJ2-5 genes, the full variable domain is: ETGVTQSPTHLIKTRGQQVTLRCSSQSGHNTVSWYQQALGQGPQFIFQYYREEENGRGNFPPRFSGLQFPNYSSELNVNALELDDSALYLCASSLDVAQETQYFGPGTRLLVL.